The 18 T cell receptor beta chains below were found in one sample sequenced in a study of blood T cells in healthy people across ages. A second roughly 6 to 11 cycle PCR used barcoded and J-beta primers. A single record per CDR3 protein comes from TCRdb applying MiXCR to the 5' RACE reads. The sample carries some 1,500,000 distinct CDR3 sequences, 40% to 45% recorded once. Sequencing was done on a sample of blood. All receptors come from a young woman in good health.

The sample holds a few counts of this clonotype. The gene calls are TRBV20-1 and TRBJ2-5; 7 nucleotides agree with TRBD2. Germline CDR1 DFQATT, CDR2 SNEGSKA (reference sequence). The J segment lost 5 bases and the V segment lost 0 bases, leaving 3 bases of the junction unmatched. The CDR3 consists of 13 residues. CDR3 residues: CSARDGGDETQYF. CDR3 coding DNA: TGCAGTGCTAGAGATGGGGGGGATGAGACCCAGTACTTC.

This clonotype was seen many times. The rearrangement uses TRBV29-1 and TRBJ2-1; D uncertain. The CDR3 runs to 10 residues. V shed 5 bases and J shed 4 bases, with 3 bases lying between them. CDR1 is SQVTM, CDR2 ANQGSEA, per germline. In DNA form, the CDR3 reads TGCAGCGTTTTTTACAATGAGCAGTTCTTC. Amino acids: CSVFYNEQFF.

The chain couples TRBV7-8 to TRBJ2-1, with TRBD2 matching over 11 bases. The germline V gene has CDR1 SGHVS and CDR2 FQNEAQ. Germline trimming cut 6 bases from V and 7 bases from J; bases unmatched to any gene: 8. This CDR3 has 15 residues. As DNA, the CDR3 is TGTGCCAGCAGGCTACTAGCGGGGGTCGAGAATGAGCAGTTCTTC. It is translated as CASRLLAGVENEQFF.

There are many counts of this clonotype. The gene calls are TRBV4-3 and TRBJ2-1; no definite D call. Germline-derived CDR1 and CDR2 are LGHNA and YSLEER. Trimming removed 0 bases at V and 6 bases at J, with 6 bases between. The CDR3 sequence is 13 residues long. In DNA, the CDR3 is TGCGCCAGCAGCCAAGATAGGGCCAATGAGCAGTTCTTC. It translates to CASSQDRANEQFF.

The rearrangement links TRBV12-3 or TRBV12-4 to TRBJ2-7; D is perhaps TRBD2 (5 bases). Trimming left V 5 bases short and J 6 bases short, with 11 bases between. CDR3 length equals 12 residues. CDR3 sequence reads: CASSPGLSEQYF. CDR3 coding DNA: TGTGCCAGCAGTCCGGGATTATCCGAGCAGTACTTC.

The rearrangement uses TRBV20-1 and TRBJ1-1, with D uncertain. The V end was cut by 2 bases, the J end by 1 base, with 8 bases between. CDR3 length: 13 amino acids. The V gene's germline CDR1 is DFQATT and CDR2 SNEGSKA (reference sequence). The CDR3 coding sequence is TGCAGTGCTAGATCTCAGGCGAACACTGAAGCTTTCTTT. Its protein product is CSARSQANTEAFF.

The table lists this clonotype with many counts. The chain has TRBV5-1 and TRBJ2-5; D call uncertain. CDR3 length equals 14 residues. V lost 1 base to trimming and J lost 2 bases, with 9 bases between them. Germline V gene sequence: CDR1 SGHRS, CDR2 YFSETQ. The CDR3 nucleotides are TGCGCCAGCAGCTTGAGAGCGAGACAAGAGACCCAGTACTTC. This codes for CASSLRARQETQYF.

In its sample, this clonotype was seen a few times. This rearrangement joins TRBV13 to TRBJ1-2; 10 bases are shared with TRBD1. The length of the CDR3 is 17 residues. CDR1 and CDR2 (germline): PRHDT, FYEKMQ (reference sequence). With V trimmed by 2 bases and J by 4 bases, 10 bases remained unmatched. This CDR3 reads CASSLRGQGTDFYGYTF. The CDR3, as DNA: TGTGCCAGCAGCTTAAGGGGACAGGGGACCGACTTCTATGGCTACACCTTC.

This chain links TRBV9 with TRBJ2-7, with 7 bases fitting TRBD1. In germline, CDR1 is SGDLS, CDR2 YYNGEE. This CDR3 region has 14 residues. The ends lost 2 bases at V and 5 bases at J; junction bases unmatched: 7. Written as DNA, the CDR3 is TGTGCCAGCAGCGTGGCCGGGACAGCCCACGAGCAGTACTTC. It specifies CASSVAGTAHEQYF. The whole variable domain, filled in from reference TRBV9 and TRBJ2-7, reads DSGVTQTPKHLITATGQRVTLRCSPRSGDLSVYWYQQSLDQGLQFLIQYYNGEERAKGNILERFSAQQFPDLHSELNLSSLELGDSALYFCASSVAGTAHEQYFGPGTRLTVT.

V gene TRBV4-3 combines with J gene TRBJ2-7; D gene uncertain. This CDR3 has 14 residues. Germline V gene lookup returns CDR1 LGHNA and CDR2 YSLEER. The V end lost 1 base, the J end lost 5 bases, and 12 bases lay between the germline ends. The chain's CDR3 is CASSQGGRLDEQYF. CDR3 DNA: TGCGCCAGCAGCCAAGGAGGTCGCCTCGACGAGCAGTACTTC.

This clonotype was observed once. The rearrangement links TRBV6-5 to TRBJ1-5, with a possible D match to TRBD1 (5 bases). The ends were cut back, 0 bases at V and 9 bases at J, with 15 bases in the middle. Germline-derived CDR1 and CDR2 are MNHEY and SVGAGI. This CDR3 comprises 15 residues. This chain's CDR3 is CASSYSGGAGTPQHF. CDR3 nucleotides: TGTGCCAGCAGTTACTCGGGAGGGGCGGGTACGCCCCAGCATTTT.

This clonotype was seen once. The junction differs from germline at one of its ends, possibly a read error. V gene TRBV9 combines with J gene TRBJ1-2; the D is unclear. The CDR3 is 15 amino acids. CDR1 and CDR2 from the germline V gene are SGDLS and YYNGEE. The CDR3 DNA follows: TGTGCCAGCAGCGTAGCAGCGGTTCCGAACTATGGCCACACCTTC. This translates into CASSVAAVPNYGHTF.

The V call is TRBV7-2, the J call TRBJ1-2; D not resolved. Germline assignment: CDR1 SGHTA and CDR2 FQGNSA. The germline V and J ends were trimmed by 5 bases and 0 bases, with 13 bases remaining between them. The CDR3 is 15 residues long. This CDR3 is CASSLTFRPNYGYTF. In DNA form, the CDR3 reads TGTGCCAGCAGCCTCACCTTCAGACCTAACTATGGCTACACCTTC.

This clonotype was counted between two and nine times. This rearrangement joins TRBV7-2 to TRBJ2-7, with D uncertain. The J call may not be correct, given that the DNA end is closer to TRBJ2-4. CDR1 and CDR2 from the germline V gene are SGHTA and FQGNSA. The length of the CDR3 is 12 residues. The DNA for the CDR3 is TGTGCCAGCAGCTCCGGATTCAGCATTCAGTACTTC. Its translation: CASSSGFSIQYF.

The genes are TRBV3-1 and TRBJ1-3; 9 bases align to TRBD1. The CDR3 contains 15 residues. J lost 4 bases, V lost 2 bases, and 3 bases had no gene match. CDR1 LGHDT and CDR2 YNNKEL come from the germline V gene (reference sequence). The CDR3 region has the DNA TGTGCCAGCAGCCAATACAGGGGGCGCGGAAACACCATATATTTT. Amino acid sequence: CASSQYRGRGNTIYF.

The chain links TRBV6-5 to TRBJ1-2; 7 bases fit TRBD1. The CDR3 sequence is 14 residues long. The junction had 10 bases not matched to a gene; V was cut back by 8 bases and J by 4 bases. Germline-derived CDR1 and CDR2 are MNHEY and SVGAGI. CDR3 loop: CASAKTQGGYGYTF. The CDR3 DNA follows: TGTGCCAGCGCCAAAACCCAGGGGGGCTATGGCTACACCTTC.

There are many counts of this clonotype. The V gene is TRBV20-1, the J gene TRBJ2-7, with D maybe TRBD2 (6 bases). The V gene lost 0 bases and the J gene lost 3 bases, with 6 bases spanning the gap. This CDR3 has 12 residues. CDR1 is DFQATT and CDR2 is SNEGSKA in the germline V gene (reference sequence). CDR3 DNA: TGCAGTGCTAGAGAGGAGGGCTACGAGCAGTACTTC. Amino acid sequence: CSAREEGYEQYF.

This clonotype turned up a few times. The rearrangement uses TRBV4-3 and TRBJ2-4; TRBD2 matches 10 bases. CDR3 size: 17 residues. Trimming removed 2 bases from V and 0 bases from J; junction bases left unmatched: 4. CDR1 and CDR2 (germline): LGHNA, YSLEER. The CDR3 sequence: CASSQSGGAGAKNIQYF. The CDR3 DNA is TGCGCCAGCAGCCAAAGCGGGGGGGCCGGAGCCAAAAACATTCAGTACTTC.